The T cell receptor beta chain under discussion was sequenced for a study of CD4 T cell repertoires in COVID-19. Study information: After roughly 10 days of IL-2 expansion, CFSE-low cells were relabeled and restimulated with other coronavirus spikes.

Overall study results and limits: Some SARS-CoV-2 clonotypes, between roughly 7 and 27%, recurred in SARS-CoV and/or HKU1 cultures. Suggested intraclonal diversification: top SARS-CoV-2-reactive clonotypes appeared in two or three memory subsets.

Germline trimming cut 4 bases from V and 3 bases from J; bases unmatched to any gene: 4. Germline V gives CDR1 SGHRS, CDR2 YFSETQ. The CDR3 spans 15 residues. In regard to this clone: Its antigen is not known.

Donors had recovered from mild-to-severe COVID-19. Produced via immunoSEQ multiplex PCR; TCRdb's table is partial and in-frame only. The table has 65,000 to 95,000 clones, under 90% seen once. This receptor was taken from a human donor who had COVID-19. The sample consisted of CD4+ T cells from peripheral blood, taken after recovery from COVID-19. This rearrangement joins TRBV5-1 to TRBJ2-3; TRBD1 aligns across 11 bases. As DNA, the CDR3 is TGCGCCAGCAGCCCCGGGACAGGGGGTACAGATACGCAGTATTTT. Translated: CASSPGTGGTDTQYF.